The rows below give T cell receptor beta chains drawn from one sample of a study of OX40 agonist ivuxolimab in advanced cancers. Profiled with immunoSEQ multiplex PCR; TCRdb holds only in-frame clones, not every one. This table holds just over 50,000 clones, about 80% found once. The sequences come from CD4+ or CD8+ T cells sorted from blood, collected in a trial of the OX40 agonist ivuxolimab. The receptor source for this set is an adult with an advanced solid tumor such as melanoma, head and neck, liver or kidney cancer. The CDR3 runs from the conserved cysteine through the conserved F or W. D genes are given only for firm matches. Some rows mark clone size as missing; the rest say once, few, many or name a class of expanded clone.

13	TRBV6-6	-	-	TRBJ1-5	CASSRGLNQPQHF	TGTGCCAGCAGTCGGGGCTTAAATCAGCCCCAGCATTTT
15	TRBV7-6	-	-	TRBJ2-7	CASSLESNFALEQYF	TGTGCCAGCAGCTTAGAATCGAACTTTGCCCTCGAGCAGTACTTC
16	TRBV21-1	-	-	TRBJ1-3	CASSRRTGICGNTIYF	TGTGCCAGCAGCAGAAGGACAGGGATTTGTGGAAACACCATATATTTT
17	TRBV5-5	TRBD2	-	TRBJ2-7	CASSLTTGGGVTYEQYF	TGTGCCAGCAGCTTGACAACCGGCGGGGGGGTTACCTACGAGCAGTACTTC
16	TRBV6-6	-	-	TRBJ1-1	CASSYRLRGGNTEAFF	TGTGCCAGCAGTTACCGTTTAAGGGGTGGGAACACTGAAGCTTTCTTT
11	TRBV27	-	-	TRBJ2-5	CATRAGQSQYF	TGTGCCACCAGGGCGGGGCAGTCCCAGTACTTC
15	TRBV5-1	TRBD1	-	TRBJ2-7	CASSQPGQGGYEQYF	TGCGCCAGCAGCCAACCGGGACAGGGCGGCTACGAGCAGTACTTC
14	TRBV9	-	-	TRBJ1-1	CASSRRFMDTEAFF	TGTGCCAGCAGCCGGCGATTCATGGACACTGAAGCTTTCTTT
12	TRBV5-1	-	-	TRBJ2-1	CASSPLRGEQFF	TGCGCCAGCAGCCCCCTACGGGGAGAGCAGTTCTTC
14	TRBV7-2	-	-	TRBJ1-2	CASSLGPQNYGYTF	TGTGCCAGCAGCTTAGGGCCGCAGAACTATGGCTACACCTTC
15	TRBV10-3	TRBD2	once	TRBJ2-5	CAISRTSGGGETQYF	TGTGCCATCAGCCGGACTAGCGGGGGCGGGGAGACCCAGTACTTC
15	TRBV5-4	-	-	TRBJ2-5	CASSLTSGVRETQYF	TGTGCCAGCAGCCTCACCTCGGGGGTCCGAGAGACCCAGTACTTC
15	TRBV5-5	TRBD2	-	TRBJ2-3	CASSLPGLAADTQYF	TGTGCCAGCAGCTTGCCGGGGCTAGCGGCAGATACGCAGTATTTT
12	TRBV2	-	-	TRBJ2-7	CASSKNSYEQYF	TGTGCCAGCAGTAAAAACAGCTACGAGCAGTACTTC
16	TRBV7-9	TRBD1	-	TRBJ2-1	CASSLKPGQGVNEQFF	TGTGCCAGCAGCCTCAAACCGGGACAGGGCGTCAATGAGCAGTTCTTC
15	TRBV7-3	TRBD1	-	TRBJ2-1	CASSYDRGSHNEQFF	TGTGCCAGCAGCTACGACAGGGGTAGCCACAATGAGCAGTTCTTC
15	TRBV7-9	-	-	TRBJ1-1	CASSLGTGFSTEAFF	TGTGCCAGCAGCCTAGGAACAGGGTTTTCCACTGAAGCTTTCTTT
16	TRBV5-1	-	-	TRBJ2-5	CASSSSGRRYQETQYF	TGCGCCAGCAGTTCCTCCGGTAGGCGGTACCAAGAGACCCAGTACTTC
15	TRBV6-5	TRBD1	-	TRBJ2-7	CASSSSGQGSYEQYF	TGTGCCAGCAGTTCCTCGGGACAGGGTTCCTACGAGCAGTACTTC
16	TRBV9	-	-	TRBJ2-2	CASSRDSGRLAGELFF	TGTGCCAGCAGCCGGGACTCAGGACGGCTTGCCGGGGAGCTGTTTTTT
13	TRBV14	-	-	TRBJ1-5	CASSRWTPRPQHF	TGTGCCAGCAGCCGTTGGACTCCGAGGCCCCAGCATTTT
15	TRBV7-3	TRBD1	-	TRBJ1-1	CASSPGGRADTEAFF	TGTGCCAGCAGCCCAGGGGGAAGAGCCGACACTGAAGCTTTCTTT
14	TRBV5-4	-	-	TRBJ2-7	CASSLSGAYYEQYF	TGTGCCAGCAGCTTGTCGGGGGCGTACTACGAGCAGTACTTC
12	TRBV5-3	-	-	TRBJ2-2	CASSWGRGELFF	TGTGCCAGCAGCTGGGGGAGAGGGGAGCTGTTTTTT
17	TRBV6-7	-	-	TRBJ2-3	CASSYSTREVGTDTQYF	TGTGCCAGCAGTTACTCGACCAGGGAGGTGGGCACAGATACGCAGTATTTT
13	TRBV18	TRBD2	-	TRBJ2-5	CASSPGGGETQYF	TGTGCCAGCTCACCGGGCGGGGGAGAGACCCAGTACTTC
15	TRBV6-6	TRBD1	-	TRBJ1-1	CASSNEQGRSAEAFF	TGTGCCAGCAGTAACGAACAGGGGCGGAGCGCTGAAGCTTTCTTT
12	TRBV6-6	-	few	TRBJ1-5	CASSYSDQPQHF	TGTGCCAGCAGTTACTCAGATCAGCCCCAGCATTTT
13	TRBV27	-	few	TRBJ1-2	CASRRAPNYGYTF	TGTGCCAGCAGGCGGGCACCAAACTATGGCTACACCTTC
15	TRBV7-2	-	few	TRBJ1-1	CASSLDGTRNTEAFF	TGTGCCAGCAGCTTAGACGGGACACGGAACACTGAAGCTTTCTTT
14	TRBV10-2	TRBD1	-	TRBJ1-6	CASSGGQGDSPLHF	TGCGCCAGCAGTGGGGGGCAGGGGGATTCACCCCTCCACTTT
13	TRBV2	-	-	TRBJ2-2	CASRPGTTGELFF	TGTGCCAGTAGACCCGGGACAACCGGGGAGCTGTTTTTT
13	TRBV5-1	-	-	TRBJ2-1	CASSLGRANEQFF	TGCGCCAGCAGCTTAGGCAGGGCCAATGAGCAGTTCTTC
11	TRBV29-1	-	-	TRBJ2-1	CSESKYNEQFF	TGCAGCGAAAGCAAGTACAATGAGCAGTTCTTC
16	TRBV5-6	-	few	TRBJ1-6	CASSPGTGVYVSPLHF	TGTGCCAGCAGCCCCGGGACCGGTGTGTATGTATCACCCCTCCACTTT
15	TRBV11-3	TRBD1	-	TRBJ1-4	CASSPGTGAREKLFF	TGTGCCAGCAGCCCTGGGACAGGGGCACGAGAAAAACTGTTTTTT
14	TRBV6-1	TRBD1	-	TRBJ2-3	CASSRDRVRDTQYF	TGTGCCAGCAGCCGGGACAGGGTACGAGATACGCAGTATTTT
19	TRBV7-9	TRBD2	-	TRBJ2-4	CASSLTRGGGLGAKNIQYF	TGTGCCAGCAGCCTCACCCGCGGCGGGGGGCTGGGAGCCAAAAACATTCAGTACTTC
14	TRBV6-6	-	once	TRBJ2-7	CASSPVLMGGEQYF	TGTGCCAGCAGTCCCGTACTTATGGGTGGCGAGCAGTACTTC
14	TRBV29-1	-	-	TRBJ1-1	CSVAWQGLNTEAFF	TGCAGCGTTGCGTGGCAGGGATTGAACACTGAAGCTTTCTTT
16	TRBV4-1	TRBD2	-	TRBJ2-3	CASSQDGGGVTDTQYF	TGCGCCAGCAGCCAAGACGGCGGGGGGGTCACAGATACGCAGTATTTT
17	TRBV5-6	-	-	TRBJ2-3	CASSLGRPYASIDTQYF	TGTGCCAGCAGCCTCGGGCGGCCCTATGCTAGCATAGATACGCAGTATTTT